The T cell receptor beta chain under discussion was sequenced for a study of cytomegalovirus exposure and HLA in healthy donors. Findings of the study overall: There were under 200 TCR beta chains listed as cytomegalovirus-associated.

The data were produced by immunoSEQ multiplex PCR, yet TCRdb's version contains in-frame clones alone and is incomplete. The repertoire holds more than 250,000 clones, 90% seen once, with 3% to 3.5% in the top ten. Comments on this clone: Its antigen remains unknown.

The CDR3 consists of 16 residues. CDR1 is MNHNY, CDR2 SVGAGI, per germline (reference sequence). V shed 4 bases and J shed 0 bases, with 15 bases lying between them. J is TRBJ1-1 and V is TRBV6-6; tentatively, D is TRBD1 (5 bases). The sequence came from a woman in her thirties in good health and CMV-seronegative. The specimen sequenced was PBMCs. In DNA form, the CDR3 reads TGTGCCAGCAGTTGGCCGGGGGGGGTGATGAACACTGAAGCTTTCTTT. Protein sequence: CASSWPGGVMNTEAFF.